The 5 T cell receptor beta chains below all came from one sample that was sequenced in a study of T cells in localized non-small cell lung cancer. Clones were read by immunoSEQ multiplex PCR, and TCRdb kept only the in-frame ones, dropping some. This table holds tens of thousands of clones, approximately 80% found once. The specimen comprised peripheral blood, sampled before any cancer treatment. All receptors derive from a male donor aged 60 or older with stage II squamous cell lung carcinoma.

This clone is medium-sized (0.01 to 0.1%) in the sample. The rearrangement joins TRBV19 to TRBJ2-7; D is unresolved. Between the trimmed V and J ends, which lost 10 bases and 4 bases, there was a span of 17 bases. The CDR3 sequence is 13 residues long. Germline-derived CDR1 and CDR2 are LNHDA and SQIVND (reference sequence). CDR3 sequence: CATHADGDYEQYF. In nucleotides, the CDR3 is TGTGCCACCCACGCGGATGGGGATTACGAGCAGTACTTC. Together with reference TRBV19 and TRBJ2-7, the CDR3 gives the full variable domain: DGGITQSPKYLFRKEGQNVTLSCEQNLNHDAMYWYRQDPGQGLRLIYYSQIVNDFQKGDIAEGYSVSREKKESFPLTVTSAQKNPTAFYLCATHADGDYEQYFGPGTRLTVT.

The chain couples TRBV5-5 to TRBJ2-5; no firm D call. This CDR3 has 14 amino acids. Germline CDR1 is SGHKS and CDR2 is YYEKEE (reference sequence). V dropped 1 base and J dropped 2 bases, with 9 bases sitting between them. This chain's CDR3 is CASSLLQSQETQYF. CDR3 nucleotides: TGTGCCAGCAGCTTGTTGCAATCTCAAGAGACCCAGTACTTC.

This clone was detected only once. CDR3: CASSLDGEAGTQYF. The CDR3 region has the DNA TGTGCCAGCAGCTTAGATGGGGAAGCAGGGACGCAGTATTTT. V and J are TRBV11-3 and TRBJ2-3, with D possibly TRBD1 on 5 matching bases. Germline V gene lookup returns CDR1 SGHNT and CDR2 YENEEA. V lost 0 bases and J 9 bases, leaving 13 bases between the germline ends. The CDR3 is 14 amino acids.

Remarks on this clone: A read error may account for a junction end that differs from germline. The V and J genes are TRBV5-5 and TRBJ2-2, with D perhaps being TRBD1 or TRBD2 (6 bases each). The CDR3 is 17 amino acids. The germline V gene has CDR1 SGHKS and CDR2 YYEKEE (reference sequence). CDR3 DNA sequence: TGTGCCAGCAGTTTGGGAGGTATCGGGGGCTTAGGCGGGGAGCTGTTTTTT. This sequence encodes CASSLGGIGGLGGELFF.

This clone was counted once. V and J are TRBV5-1 and TRBJ1-4; no reliable D call. With 0 bases removed from V and 7 bases from J, the gap between germline ends came to 10 bases. Per germline, CDR1 SGHRS and CDR2 YFSETQ. This CDR3 comprises 14 residues. CDR3 sequence: CASSLGRGGEKLFF. The CDR3 coding sequence is TGCGCCAGCAGCTTGGGTCGAGGAGGTGAAAAACTGTTTTTT.